The 3 T cell receptor beta chains given below trace back to one sample, sequenced in a study of blood T cells in healthy people across ages (dated by TCRdb to 2014 to 2015). Libraries were constructed by 5' RACE. Sequencing used an Illumina HiSeq 2500. A second PCR of roughly 6 to 11 cycles was run with a J-beta primer mix and a sample-barcoded 5' primer. The public reads were reanalyzed by TCRdb: fastp trimming at Q25, MiXCR alignment, in-frame beta chains only. Rows merge per CDR3 protein into single entries with the most common DNA and genes. This sample gives roughly 700,000 distinct CDR3 sequences in total; approximately 49% of them show up just once. 25% to 35% of the sample goes to the ten largest clones. Input material: blood. These receptors all come from a woman aged 55 to 70 in good health.

The chain uses TRBV28 and TRBJ2-4, with D maybe TRBD1 (6 bases). The V and J ends lost 3 bases and 3 bases respectively, with 21 bases between them. This CDR3 is 18 amino acids long. The germline gives CDR1 MDHEN, CDR2 SYDVKM. CDR3 residues: CASSFIVGGGRGKNIQYF. The CDR3 DNA sequence: TGTGCCAGCAGTTTTATTGTGGGTGGGGGCCGGGGCAAAAACATTCAGTACTTC.

The rearrangement uses TRBV6-2 or TRBV6-3 and TRBJ2-1; D ambiguous. V lost 7 bases and J 13 bases, leaving 23 bases between the germline ends. Germline assignment: CDR1 MNHEY and CDR2 SVGEGT. This CDR3 contains 14 residues. CDR3 sequence (DNA): TGTGCCAGCACCTCAGGAAGGGCCGTGGAGACCCAGTTCTTC. Its protein is CASTSGRAVETQFF.

The V and J genes are TRBV18 and TRBJ2-3; 7 bases match TRBD2. After removal of 3 bases from V and 0 bases from J, the junction contained 9 bases not matched to a gene. Per germline, CDR1 KGHSH and CDR2 LQKENI. The CDR3 covers 17 residues. DNA of the CDR3: TGTGCCAGCTCACCGAAAGGGCGGGGGACCAGCACAGATACGCAGTATTTT. It is translated as CASSPKGRGTSTDTQYF.